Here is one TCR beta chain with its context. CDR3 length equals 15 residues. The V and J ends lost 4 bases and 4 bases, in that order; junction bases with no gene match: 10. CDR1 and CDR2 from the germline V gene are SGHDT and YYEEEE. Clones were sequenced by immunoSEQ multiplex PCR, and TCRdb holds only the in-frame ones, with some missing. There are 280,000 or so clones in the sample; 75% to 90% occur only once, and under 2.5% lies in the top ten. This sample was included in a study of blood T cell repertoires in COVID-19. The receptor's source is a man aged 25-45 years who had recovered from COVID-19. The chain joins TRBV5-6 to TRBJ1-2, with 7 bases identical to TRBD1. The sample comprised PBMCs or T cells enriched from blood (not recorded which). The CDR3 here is CASSLPGQQIYGYTF. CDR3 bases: TGTGCCAGCAGCCTTCCGGGACAGCAAATCTATGGCTACACCTTC. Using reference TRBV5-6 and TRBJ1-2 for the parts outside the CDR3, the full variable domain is DAGVTQSPTHLIKTRGQQVTLRCSPKSGHDTVSWYQQALGQGPQFIFQYYEEEERQRGNFPDRFSGHQFPNYSSELNVNALLLGDSALYLCASSLPGQQIYGYTFGSGTRLTVV.